The rows below give T cell receptor beta chains drawn from one sample of a study of shared clonotypes between healthy human individuals. Profiled with immunoSEQ multiplex PCR; TCRdb holds only in-frame clones, not every one. Of roughly 1,500,000 clones in the sample, 95% to 99% were seen once. Source material: naive CD4+ T cells sorted from blood. The receptors here all came from a man aged 25-40 years in good health. The CDR3 runs from the conserved cysteine through the conserved F or W. D genes are given only for firm matches.

j_gene: TRBJ1-5; d_gene: TRBD1; v_gene: TRBV28; CDR3nt: TGTGCCAGCAGTTCAGGGGGCCTCCAGCATTTT; CDR3aa: CASSSGGLQHF
j_gene: TRBJ2-1; d_gene: NA; v_gene: TRBV18; CDR3nt: TGTGCCAGCTCACCAGACAATGAGCAGTTCTTC; CDR3aa: CASSPDNEQFF
j_gene: TRBJ2-2; d_gene: TRBD1; v_gene: TRBV7-8; CDR3nt: TGTGCCAGCAGCTGGGGGACAGGGGGCACCGGGGAGCTGTTTTTT; CDR3aa: CASSWGTGGTGELFF
j_gene: TRBJ2-5; d_gene: TRBD2; v_gene: TRBV28; CDR3nt: TGTGCCAGCAGTTTATCGGCGGGAGGGCCCCAAGAGACCCAGTACTTC; CDR3aa: CASSLSAGGPQETQYF
j_gene: TRBJ2-5; d_gene: TRBD1; v_gene: TRBV5-4; CDR3nt: TGTGCCAGCAGCTTGGAGGGGGCACCCGGGGAGACCCAGTACTTC; CDR3aa: CASSLEGAPGETQYF
j_gene: TRBJ2-7; d_gene: NA; v_gene: TRBV11-2; CDR3nt: TGTGCCAGCAGCTTAGTCTCCCACAGGACAGGGAGGGACGAGCAGTACTTC; CDR3aa: CASSLVSHRTGRDEQYF
j_gene: TRBJ2-3; d_gene: TRBD2; v_gene: TRBV7-6; CDR3nt: TGTGCCAGCAGCCCCCAGGTCATGGGACTAATCACAGATACGCAGTATTTT; CDR3aa: CASSPQVMGLITDTQYF
j_gene: TRBJ2-2; d_gene: TRBD2; v_gene: TRBV5-1; CDR3nt: TGCGCCAGCAGCTCTAGACTAGCGGACACCGGGGAGCTGTTTTTT; CDR3aa: CASSSRLADTGELFF
j_gene: TRBJ2-7; d_gene: TRBD2; v_gene: TRBV7-2; CDR3nt: TGTGCCAGCAGCTCACTAGCGGGAGGGCCGTACGAGCAGTACTTC; CDR3aa: CASSSLAGGPYEQYF
j_gene: TRBJ2-2; d_gene: NA; v_gene: TRBV2; CDR3nt: TGTGCCAGCGGAGAGACTAGGACCGGGGAGCTGTTTTTT; CDR3aa: CASGETRTGELFF
j_gene: TRBJ1-4; d_gene: TRBD1; v_gene: TRBV5-1; CDR3nt: TGCGCCAGCAGCCGACAGGGGACTAATGAAAAACTGTTTTTT; CDR3aa: CASSRQGTNEKLFF
j_gene: TRBJ2-7; d_gene: NA; v_gene: TRBV9; CDR3nt: TGTGCCAGCAGCGTAGGAGGCAGTTACGAGCAGTACTTC; CDR3aa: CASSVGGSYEQYF